These T cell receptor beta chains were read from a single sample in a study of blood T cell repertoires in COVID-19. The protocol was immunoSEQ multiplex PCR, while the TCRdb copy is restricted to in-frame clones and leaves out a portion. The sample includes some 96,000 clones, 90% of them seen just once. Input material: peripheral blood. The receptors here all came from a man between 60 and 75 years old with acute or convalescent COVID-19. Both conserved end residues are part of each CDR3. The D gene is left open where the match is weak. Not every row has a clone size; where given, it reads once, few, many or a size class.

V gene	J gene	D gene	clone size	CDR3 DNA	CDR3 protein
TRBV27	TRBJ1-2	.	.	TGTGCCAGCAGTTTATCGGTCGGGGGTACCTATGGCTACACCTTC	CASSLSVGGTYGYTF
TRBV5-8	TRBJ1-2	.	.	TGTGCCAGCAGCTTGGTCGGGGGGCCCGCGGCGTTGGCCTATGGCTACACCTTC	CASSLVGGPAALAYGYTF
TRBV14	TRBJ1-2	TRBD1	.	TGTGCCAGCAGCCAACAGACAGGGGGAATTAACTATGGCTACACCTTC	CASSQQTGGINYGYTF
TRBV3-1/TRBV3-2	TRBJ1-1	TRBD1	.	TGTGCCAGCAGCCAAGATCCGGACAGGGCAATGAACACTGAAGCTTTCTTT	CASSQDPDRAMNTEAFF
TRBV9	TRBJ1-2	TRBD1	.	TGTGCCAGCAGCGTTGACAGGGGGAACTATGGCTACACCTTC	CASSVDRGNYGYTF
TRBV5-8	TRBJ2-3	TRBD2	.	TGTGCCAGCAGCTCGGGACTAGCGGGGGGTACGCAGTATTTT	CASSSGLAGGTQYF
TRBV3-1/TRBV3-2	TRBJ2-5	TRBD2	.	TGTGCCAGCAGCACTAGCGGGGGATCCAGGACCCAGTACTTC	CASSTSGGSRTQYF
TRBV2	TRBJ1-2	.	.	TGTGCCAGCAGTGAAGAGGTGGTGGACAGAGGTTATGGCTACACCTTC	CASSEEVVDRGYGYTF
TRBV5-5	TRBJ2-2	.	.	TGTGCCAGCAGCCTGGGACTTAGGGAGGGGGAGCTGTTTTTT	CASSLGLREGELFF
TRBV6-1	TRBJ1-2	.	.	TGTGCCAGCAGTGAAAAGAGTTATGGCTACACCTTC	CASSEKSYGYTF
TRBV12-1	TRBJ1-2	.	.	TGTGCCAGCAGAGGGGGACCCGGCGTTAACTATGGCTACACCTTC	CASRGGPGVNYGYTF
TRBV6-5	TRBJ1-2	.	.	TGTGCCAGCGCACGGGACAACGTATACTATGGCTACACCTTC	CASARDNVYYGYTF
TRBV7-8	TRBJ1-1	.	.	TGTGCCAGCAGCCCTAAGGACACTTTGAACACTGAAGCTTTCTTT	CASSPKDTLNTEAFF
TRBV7-2	TRBJ1-5	.	.	TGTGCCAGCAGCTACCGGGACAAGCAGCCCCAGCATTTT	CASSYRDKQPQHF
TRBV5-1	TRBJ2-5	.	.	TGCGCCAGCAGCTTGCAGTCCCCGGGGTCGGGGGAGACCCAGTACTTC	CASSLQSPGSGETQYF
TRBV24-1	TRBJ1-5	.	.	TGTGCCACCAGCGGGGGGGTGAATCAGCCCCAGCATTTT	CATSGGVNQPQHF
TRBV6-6	TRBJ2-2	TRBD1	.	TGTGCCATCAAGGGGGCGCGAGGCACCGGGGAGCTGTTTTTT	CAIKGARGTGELFF
TRBV18	TRBJ1-6	TRBD1	.	TGTGCCAGCTCCGACAGGGTCGGGTCCTATAATTCACCCCTCCACTTT	CASSDRVGSYNSPLHF
TRBV7-2	TRBJ1-1	.	.	TGTGCCACACGTCCGGGGGGCCGTACCACTGAAGCTTTCTTT	CATRPGGRTTEAFF
TRBV4-2	TRBJ1-5	TRBD1	once	TGTGCCAGCAGCCAACCCTCCTCCGACAGGGATGTGACCCAGCATTTT	CASSQPSSDRDVTQHF
TRBV19	TRBJ1-5	.	.	TGTGCCAGTAGTACTCTGGGGGGGCTTAGCAATCAGCCCCAGCATTTT	CASSTLGGLSNQPQHF
TRBV5-1	TRBJ1-1	.	.	TGCGCCAGCAGCTTGGGGAGACAGCGGGGCAGGGGCGGTGAAGCTTTCTTT	CASSLGRQRGRGGEAFF
TRBV2	TRBJ1-5	.	once	TGTGCCAGCAGCTTTCAGGGAATCAATCAGCCCCAGCATTTT	CASSFQGINQPQHF
TRBV27	TRBJ1-1	.	.	TGTGCCAGCAGTTTTCGGGTGAACACTGAAGCTTTCTTT	CASSFRVNTEAFF
TRBV5-1	TRBJ1-2	TRBD1	once	TGCGCCAGCAGCTCCGGACAGGGCCCCTATGGCTACACCTTC	CASSSGQGPYGYTF
TRBV11-2	TRBJ2-3	TRBD2	.	TGTGCCAGCAGCTTCAAGAGCGGGGGCACAGATACGCAGTATTTT	CASSFKSGGTDTQYF